The entry that follows covers one T cell receptor beta chain sequence. These data are taken from a study of blood T cells in healthy people across ages. Then a second PCR, running roughly 7 to 11 cycles, was carried out with a sample-barcoded 5' primer and a J-beta primer mix. Each CDR3 protein gets one entry after TCRdb re-called the 5' RACE reads with MiXCR. The sample yields approximately 810,000 distinct CDR3 sequences, around 30% seen once. Trimming removed 0 bases from V and 4 bases from J; junction bases left unmatched: 5. CDR3 length: 15 residues. The V gene's germline CDR1 is SGHRS and CDR2 YFSETQ.

The receptor was derived from a woman older than 75 in good health. This chain joins TRBV5-1 and TRBJ2-5, with 8 positions matching TRBD1. Input material: blood. CDR3 sequence (DNA): TGCGCCAGCAGCTTGGTGCAGGGGGCGAGAGAGACCCAGTACTTC. This encodes CASSLVQGARETQYF. Complete variable domain (other parts from reference TRBV5-1 and TRBJ2-5): KAGVTQTPRYLIKTRGQQVTLSCSPISGHRSVSWYQQTPGQGLQFLFEYFSETQRNKGNFPGRFSGRQFSNSRSEMNVSTLELGDSALYLCASSLVQGARETQYFGPGTRLLVL.